This TCR beta chain stems from a study of blood T cells in healthy people across ages. The length of the CDR3 is 15 residues. CDR1 and CDR2 (germline): LGHDT, YNNKEL (reference sequence). Trimming removed 2 bases from V and 3 bases from J; junction bases left unmatched: 6. For the second PCR, which ran for about 6 to 12 cycles, a sample-barcoded 5' primer and a J-beta primer mix were used. MiXCR, run by TCRdb on the 5' RACE reads, gives a single entry per CDR3 protein. The sample includes under 950,000 distinct CDR3 sequences, about 24% of them seen just once. This clonotype has more than one count but fewer than ten. Its antigen is not identified. Study-level points and caveats: Older age went with lower TCR beta diversity per million T cells, in a roughly linear way.

The total RNA that was extracted per sample amounted to at least 5 micrograms. The sample consisted of blood. The source is a man aged 65 to 79 in good health. The J gene is TRBJ2-5, the V gene TRBV3-1; 7 bases match TRBD2. The DNA of the CDR3 is TGTGCCAGCAGCCAATTGGGGGGGGTGGAAGAGACCCAGTACTTC. Translating it yields CASSQLGGVEETQYF.